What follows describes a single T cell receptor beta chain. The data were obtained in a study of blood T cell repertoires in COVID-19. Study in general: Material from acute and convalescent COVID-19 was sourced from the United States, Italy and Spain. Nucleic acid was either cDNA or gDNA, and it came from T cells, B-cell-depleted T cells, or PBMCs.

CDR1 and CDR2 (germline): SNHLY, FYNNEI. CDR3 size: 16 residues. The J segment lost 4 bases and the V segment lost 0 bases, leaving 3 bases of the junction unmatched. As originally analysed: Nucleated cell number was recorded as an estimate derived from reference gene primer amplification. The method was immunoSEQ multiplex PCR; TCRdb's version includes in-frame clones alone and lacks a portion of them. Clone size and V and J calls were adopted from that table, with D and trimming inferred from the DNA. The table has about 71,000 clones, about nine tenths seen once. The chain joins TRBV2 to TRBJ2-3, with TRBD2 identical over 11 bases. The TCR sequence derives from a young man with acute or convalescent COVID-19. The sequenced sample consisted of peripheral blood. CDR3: CASSEAASGGPDTQYF. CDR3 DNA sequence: TGTGCCAGCAGTGAAGCGGCTAGCGGGGGGCCAGATACGCAGTATTTT. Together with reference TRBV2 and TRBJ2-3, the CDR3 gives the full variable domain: EPEVTQTPSHQVTQMGQEVILRCVPISNHLYFYWYRQILGQKVEFLVSFYNNEISEKSEIFDDQFSVERPDGSNFTLKIRSTKLEDSAMYFCASSEAASGGPDTQYFGPGTRLTVL.